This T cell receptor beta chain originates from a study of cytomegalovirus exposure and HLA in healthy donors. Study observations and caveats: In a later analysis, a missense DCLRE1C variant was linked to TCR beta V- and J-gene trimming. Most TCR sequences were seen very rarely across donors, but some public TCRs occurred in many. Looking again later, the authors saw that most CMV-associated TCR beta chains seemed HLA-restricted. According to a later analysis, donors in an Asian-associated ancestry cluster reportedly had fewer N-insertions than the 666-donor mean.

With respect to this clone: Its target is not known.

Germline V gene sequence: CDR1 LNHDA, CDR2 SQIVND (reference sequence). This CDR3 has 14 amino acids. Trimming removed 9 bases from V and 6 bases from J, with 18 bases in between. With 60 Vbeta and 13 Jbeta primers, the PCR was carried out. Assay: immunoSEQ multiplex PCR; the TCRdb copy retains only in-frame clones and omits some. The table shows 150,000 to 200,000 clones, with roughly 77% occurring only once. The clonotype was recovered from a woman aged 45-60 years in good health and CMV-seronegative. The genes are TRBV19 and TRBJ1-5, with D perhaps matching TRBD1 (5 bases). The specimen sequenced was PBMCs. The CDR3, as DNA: TGTGCCAGCCAGGACACCCCAGCAGGTCAGCCCCAGCATTTT. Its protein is CASQDTPAGQPQHF.